This is a list of T cell receptor beta chains from one sample in a study of immune evolution from preneoplasia to lung adenocarcinoma. Method: immunoSEQ multiplex PCR; TCRdb's copy keeps in-frame clones and lacks some. The sample includes over 30,000 clones, 74% of them seen just once. The sequenced sample was FFPE invasive lung adenocarcinoma tissue. These receptors originate from a person in their sixties with lung adenocarcinoma. CDR3s include the opening cysteine and the closing phenylalanine or tryptophan. Expanded clones are given a class, and other clones once, few, many or no size at all.

TRBV21-1 | NA | CPSLDEGPTYNEQFF
TRBV18 | NA | CASSPIIMRDTSNYGYTF
TRBV28 | NA | CASSTGGTGGTEAFF
TRBV12-5 | NA | CASGSNRGRDEQYF
TRBV4-1 | NA | CASSQGRGAGEKLFF
TRBV9 | medium-sized | CASSVGGGSYNEQFF
TRBV19 | NA | CASSITGDNQPQHF
TRBV19 | NA | CARGEPGTYNEQFF
TRBV13 | NA | CASSSWSGTSSYEQYF
TRBV27 | NA | CASSHPEGGNIQYF
TRBV6-4 | NA | CASSSSGRDEQFF
TRBV2 | NA | CASYPGGTDTQYF
TRBV7-2 | once | CASSLRTSGKGDTQYF
TRBV11-2 | once | CASSLTEDQPQHF
TRBV19 | NA | CASSGTSGRDNEQFF
TRBV28 | few | CASSPQEWVGYTF
TRBV27 | few | CASRPSGSTDTQYF
TRBV4-1 | few | CASSQRQGENQPQHF
TRBV5-8 | NA | CASSPSVYEQYF
TRBV30 | NA | CAWNRGPNTGELFF